These 8 T cell receptor beta chains share one sample of origin, sequenced in a study of sequential checkpoint blockade in melanoma. Profiling relied on immunoSEQ multiplex PCR, and the TCRdb table lists in-frame clones only, not all of them. The sample yields about 170 clones, 20% to 25% seen once. Treatment defined: randomized to nivolumab then ipilimumab (arm A) or the reverse (arm B). The sample consisted of tumor tissue (inferred from file names), taken from a patient given nivolumab and ipilimumab in sequence. The receptor set was obtained from a human donor with melanoma.

The chain is built from TRBV19 and TRBJ1-2; maybe TRBD1 (6 bases). CDR3 length: 16 residues. Germline CDR1 reads LNHDA; CDR2 reads SQIVND (reference sequence). Trimming shortened V by 3 bases and J by 4 bases, and 18 bases separated the two germline ends. CDR3 sequence reads: CASSMPGQKIIYGYTF. The DNA of the CDR3 is TGTGCCAGTAGTATGCCTGGACAGAAGATAATCTATGGCTACACCTTC.

The rearrangement joins TRBV18 to TRBJ1-1; D is perhaps TRBD1 (5 bases). CDR1 KGHSH and CDR2 LQKENI come from the germline V gene. The V end was cut by 3 bases, the J end by 3 bases, with 14 bases between. CDR3 size: 15 residues. CDR3 sequence reads: CASSPAPGVDTEAFF. Written as DNA, the CDR3 is TGTGCCAGCTCACCTGCCCCGGGGGTGGACACTGAAGCTTTCTTT.

V and J are TRBV23-1 and TRBJ2-7; the D call may be TRBD1 or TRBD2 (6 bases each). TRBV23-1 is an ORF for which the function is uncertain. The CDR3 runs 16 residues. The V gene lost 6 bases and the J gene lost 2 bases, with 20 bases spanning the gap. This CDR3 reads CASSQESRGQPYEQYF. CDR3 nucleotide sequence: TGCGCCAGCAGCCAAGAGTCCCGGGGGCAGCCCTACGAGCAGTACTTC.

By sample fraction, this clone is hyperexpanded. The rearrangement uses TRBV11-3 and TRBJ1-1; 9 bases are shared with TRBD1. The CDR3 runs 16 residues. Germline V lookup: CDR1 SGHNT, CDR2 YENEEA. J was trimmed by 0 bases and V by 4 bases; bases with no gene match: 6. CDR3 in amino acids: CASSSGTGYLNTEAFF. The CDR3 DNA reads as TGTGCCAGCAGCTCCGGGACAGGGTACCTGAACACTGAAGCTTTCTTT.

This chain uses TRBV11-3 with TRBJ1-1; no clear D gene. The CDR3 length is 14 residues. Germline V gene sequence: CDR1 SGHNT, CDR2 YENEEA. V was pared by 3 bases and J by 6 bases, with 14 bases between. The CDR3 DNA reads as TGTGCCAGCAGCTTGGTGGTGGGTCAACCTGAAGCTTTCTTT. This gives the protein CASSLVVGQPEAFF.

This clone was seen a few times. The chain has TRBV9 and TRBJ1-1; TRBD1 agrees at 8 bases. Germline V CDR1 and CDR2: SGDLS, YYNGEE. V was pared by 4 bases and J by 9 bases, with 17 bases of the junction left unmatched. The CDR3 loop spans 16 amino acids. The CDR3 nucleotides read TGTGCCAGCAGCCCCGGACAGGGTTCTTCGCGGCGCCAAGCTTTCTTT. It codes for CASSPGQGSSRRQAFF.

This clone rates as large. V and J are TRBV4-1 and TRBJ2-1; 10 nucleotides align to TRBD2. CDR3 length: 18 residues. Germline trimming cut 4 bases from V and 4 bases from J; bases unmatched to any gene: 13. The V gene's germline CDR1 is MGHRA and CDR2 YSYEKL. CDR3 protein: CASSLQGGGLAEYNEQFF. The CDR3 DNA is TGCGCCAGCAGCCTACAGGGGGGAGGACTAGCGGAATACAATGAGCAGTTCTTC.

This clone was recorded a few times. CDR3 DNA: TGTGCCAGCAGCCTCGCGGGGCCCGGGGAGCTGTTTTTT. This sequence encodes CASSLAGPGELFF. V and J are TRBV7-2 and TRBJ2-2; tentative D call: TRBD2 (6 bases). Germline CDR1 reads SGHTA; CDR2 reads FQGNSA. The CDR3 length is 13 residues. Trimming cost V 5 bases and J 6 bases, with 10 bases left between them.